These 2 T cell receptor beta chains share one sample of origin, sequenced in a study of cytomegalovirus exposure and HLA in healthy donors (dated by TCRdb to about 2017). Library generation was performed with the immunoSEQ multiplex PCR assay. A mixture of 60 forward primers for TCR Vbeta segments and 13 reverse primers for TCR Jbeta segments was used in the multiplex PCR. The immuneACCESS repertoire file appears here via TCRdb, limited to in-frame rearrangements. These files lack a portion of the clones; in checked studies, under half of the deficit traces to unresolved V genes, and the cause of the others is not known. The sample data list under 200,000 clones, and 70% to 85% of these were observed just once. The ten largest clones take up 5% to 7% of the sample. The sequencing input was PBMCs. The receptor set was obtained from a man aged 50 or older in good health and CMV-seropositive.

On this clone: At the DNA level, this CDR3 is encoded by other sequences in the same sample as well. This sequence joins TRBV9 and TRBJ1-6; D remains unclear. Germline lookup yields CDR1 SGDLS and CDR2 YYNGEE. V was clipped by 3 bases and J by 5 bases, with 3 bases between them. The CDR3 sequence is 12 residues long. In DNA, the CDR3 is TGTGCCAGCAGCGCAAATAATTCACCCCTCCACTTT. This encodes CASSANNSPLHF. The full variable domain, its missing parts supplied by reference TRBV9 and TRBJ1-6, is DSGVTQTPKHLITATGQRVTLRCSPRSGDLSVYWYQQSLDQGLQFLIQYYNGEERAKGNILERFSAQQFPDLHSELNLSSLELGDSALYFCASSANNSPLHFGNGTRLTVT.

This clone appeared a single time. The J gene is TRBJ2-1, the V gene TRBV5-1; the match to TRBD2 covers 8 bases. The germline V gene has CDR1 SGHRS and CDR2 YFSETQ. This CDR3 has 14 amino acids. Trimming removed 6 bases from V and 4 bases from J; junction bases left unmatched: 6. DNA of the CDR3: TGCGCCAGCACTCGGGGGGGATCATACAATGAGCAGTTCTTC. Protein product: CASTRGGSYNEQFF.